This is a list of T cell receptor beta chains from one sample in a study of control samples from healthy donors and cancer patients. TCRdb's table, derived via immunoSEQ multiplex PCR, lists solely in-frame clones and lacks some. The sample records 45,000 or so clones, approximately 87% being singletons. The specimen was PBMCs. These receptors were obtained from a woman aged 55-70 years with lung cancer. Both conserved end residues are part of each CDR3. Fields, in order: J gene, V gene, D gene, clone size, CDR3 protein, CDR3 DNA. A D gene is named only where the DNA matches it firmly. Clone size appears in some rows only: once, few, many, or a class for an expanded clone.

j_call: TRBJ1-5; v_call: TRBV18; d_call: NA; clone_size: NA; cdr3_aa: CASSSQVGAEQPQHF; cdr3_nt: TGTGCCAGCTCAAGCCAAGTGGGAGCTGAACAGCCCCAGCATTTT
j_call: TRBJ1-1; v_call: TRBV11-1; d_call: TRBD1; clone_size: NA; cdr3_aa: CASSERTGNTEAFF; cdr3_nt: TGTGCCAGCAGCGAAAGGACAGGGAACACTGAAGCTTTCTTT
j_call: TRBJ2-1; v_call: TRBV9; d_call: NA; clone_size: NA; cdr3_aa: CASSVGLAPIEQFF; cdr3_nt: TGTGCCAGCAGCGTGGGACTGGCCCCCATTGAGCAGTTCTTC
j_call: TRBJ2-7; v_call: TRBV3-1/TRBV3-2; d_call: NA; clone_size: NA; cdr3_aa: CASSPWGRGGSSYEQYF; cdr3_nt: TGTGCCAGCAGCCCCTGGGGGCGGGGCGGGAGCTCCTACGAGCAGTACTTC
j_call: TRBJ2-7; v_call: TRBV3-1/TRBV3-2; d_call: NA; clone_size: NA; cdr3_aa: CASSQGRVVKVFDEQYF; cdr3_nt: TGTGCCAGCAGCCAAGGGAGGGTGGTAAAGGTTTTCGACGAGCAGTACTTC
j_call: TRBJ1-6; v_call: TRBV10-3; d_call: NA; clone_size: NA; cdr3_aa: CAISEGQQDSPLHF; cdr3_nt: TGTGCCATCAGTGAGGGACAGCAGGATTCACCCCTCCACTTT
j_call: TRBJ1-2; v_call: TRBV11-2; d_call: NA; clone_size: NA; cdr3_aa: CASSLDGNYGYTF; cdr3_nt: TGTGCCAGCAGCTTAGACGGAAACTATGGCTACACCTTC
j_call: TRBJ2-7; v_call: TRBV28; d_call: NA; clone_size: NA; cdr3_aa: CASSFLRTPPKYF; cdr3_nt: TGTGCCAGCAGTTTTTTAAGGACTCCCCCAAAGTACTTC
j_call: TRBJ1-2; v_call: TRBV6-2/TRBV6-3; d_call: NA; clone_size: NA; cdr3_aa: CASSHQGPSYGYTF; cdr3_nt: TGTGCCAGCAGCCACCAGGGGCCGAGCTATGGCTACACCTTC
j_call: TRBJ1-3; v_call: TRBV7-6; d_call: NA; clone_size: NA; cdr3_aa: CASSLSRAPGNTIYF; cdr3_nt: TGTGCCAGCAGCTTAAGCAGGGCTCCAGGAAACACCATATATTTT
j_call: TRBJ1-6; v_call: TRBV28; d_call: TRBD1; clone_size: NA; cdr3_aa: CASIGQDNSPLHF; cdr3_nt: TGTGCCAGCATCGGACAGGATAATTCACCCCTCCACTTT
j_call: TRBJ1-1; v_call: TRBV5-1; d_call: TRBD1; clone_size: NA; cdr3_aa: CASTARTGVVRTEAFF; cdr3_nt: TGCGCCAGCACGGCTAGGACAGGGGTGGTGCGGACTGAAGCTTTCTTT
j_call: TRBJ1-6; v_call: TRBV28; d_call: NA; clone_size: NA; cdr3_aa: CASSLSNSPLHF; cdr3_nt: TGTGCCAGCAGTTTATCAAATTCACCCCTCCACTTT
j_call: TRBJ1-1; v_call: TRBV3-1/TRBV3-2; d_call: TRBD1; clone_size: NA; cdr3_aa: CASSQRDRNTEAFF; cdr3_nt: TGTGCCAGCAGCCAGCGGGACAGGAACACTGAAGCTTTCTTT
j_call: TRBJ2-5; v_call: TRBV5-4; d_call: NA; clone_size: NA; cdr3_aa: CASSQQETQYF; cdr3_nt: TGTGCCAGCAGCCAGCAAGAGACCCAGTACTTC
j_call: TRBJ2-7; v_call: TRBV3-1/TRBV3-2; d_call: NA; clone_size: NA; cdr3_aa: CASSQEGTGEQYF; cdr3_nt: TGTGCCAGCAGCCAAGAGGGCACCGGCGAGCAGTACTTC
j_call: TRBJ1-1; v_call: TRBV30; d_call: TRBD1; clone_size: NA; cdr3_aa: CAWRRAGGRVTEAFF; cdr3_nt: TGTGCCTGGAGGAGGGCAGGGGGCAGGGTTACTGAAGCTTTCTTT
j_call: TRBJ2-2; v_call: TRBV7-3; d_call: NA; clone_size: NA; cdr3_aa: CASSSGLSTGELFF; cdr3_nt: TGTGCCAGCAGCTCGGGACTGAGCACCGGGGAGCTGTTTTTT
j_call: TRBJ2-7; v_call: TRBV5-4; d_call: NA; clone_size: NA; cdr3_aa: CAWRESYEQYF; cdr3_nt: TGTGCCTGGAGGGAGAGCTACGAGCAGTACTTC
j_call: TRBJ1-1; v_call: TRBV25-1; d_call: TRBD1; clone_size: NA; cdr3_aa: CASSEGISGTDNTEAFF; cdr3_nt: TGTGCCAGCAGTGAAGGTATTAGTGGGACAGACAACACTGAAGCTTTCTTT
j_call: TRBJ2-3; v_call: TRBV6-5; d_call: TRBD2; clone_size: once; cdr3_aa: CASEASPGTTQYF; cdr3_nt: TGTGCCAGCGAGGCTAGTCCCGGGACTACACAGTATTTT
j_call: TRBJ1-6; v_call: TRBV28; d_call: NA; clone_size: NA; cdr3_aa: CASRRSSYNSPLHF; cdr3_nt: TGTGCCAGCCGCCGGAGCTCCTATAATTCACCCCTCCACTTT